This TCR beta chain is from a study of T-cell reconstitution after alpha-beta-depleted transplantation in children. Library preparation (for TCRbeta) was performed with unique molecular identifiers. TCRdb reprocessed the PCR reads with MiXCR, giving one entry per CDR3 protein. The table shows hundreds of thousands of distinct CDR3 sequences, with roughly 33% occurring only once. The sequence was collected from a human donor who donated a stem cell graft to a child with aplastic anemia. The input for sequencing was PBMCs from the stem cell graft donor, taken from the stem cell graft.

As DNA, the CDR3 is TGTGCCAGCAGTTACGGTCGCTCTGGGGCCAACGTCCTGACTTTC. Encoded protein: CASSYGRSGANVLTF. This chain links TRBV6-5 with TRBJ2-6, with unresolved D. Germline lookup yields CDR1 MNHEY and CDR2 SVGAGI. CDR3 length: 15 amino acids. Trimming took off 2 bases at V and 0 bases at J, with 5 bases between the two ends.